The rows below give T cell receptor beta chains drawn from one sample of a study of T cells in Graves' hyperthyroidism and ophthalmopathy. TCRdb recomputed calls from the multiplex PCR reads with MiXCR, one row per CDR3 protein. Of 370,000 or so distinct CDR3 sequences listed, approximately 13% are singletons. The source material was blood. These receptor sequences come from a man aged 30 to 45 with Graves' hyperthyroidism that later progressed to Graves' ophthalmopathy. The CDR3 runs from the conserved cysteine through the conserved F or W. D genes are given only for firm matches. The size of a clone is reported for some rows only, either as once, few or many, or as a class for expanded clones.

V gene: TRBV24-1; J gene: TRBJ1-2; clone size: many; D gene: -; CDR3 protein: CATSHYTSGLYGYTF; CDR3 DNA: TGTGCCACCAGCCACTACACCTCGGGCCTCTATGGCTACACCTTC
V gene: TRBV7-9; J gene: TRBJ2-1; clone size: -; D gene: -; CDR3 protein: CASSFLQNEQFF; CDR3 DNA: TGTGCCAGCAGCTTTTTACAGAATGAGCAGTTCTTC
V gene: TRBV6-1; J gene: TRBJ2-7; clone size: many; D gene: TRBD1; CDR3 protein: CASSLGQGEYEQYF; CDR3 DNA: TGTGCCAGCAGCTTGGGACAGGGGGAGTACGAGCAGTACTTC
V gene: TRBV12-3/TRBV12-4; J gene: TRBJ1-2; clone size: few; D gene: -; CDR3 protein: CASLRAGGYTF; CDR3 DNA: TGTGCCTCCTTGAGGGCGGGCGGCTACACCTTC
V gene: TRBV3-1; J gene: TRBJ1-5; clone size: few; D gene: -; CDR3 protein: CASSPLGLNQPQHF; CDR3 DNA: TGTGCCAGCAGCCCGTTAGGACTCAATCAGCCCCAGCATTTT
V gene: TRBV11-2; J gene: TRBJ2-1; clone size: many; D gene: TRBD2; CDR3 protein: CASSLEGLAGTNEQFF; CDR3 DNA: TGTGCCAGCAGCTTAGAGGGACTAGCGGGGACGAATGAGCAGTTCTTC
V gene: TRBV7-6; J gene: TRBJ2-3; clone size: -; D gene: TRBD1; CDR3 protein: CASIGGSTDTQYF; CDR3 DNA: TGTGCCAGTATAGGGGGCTCGACAGATACGCAGTATTTT
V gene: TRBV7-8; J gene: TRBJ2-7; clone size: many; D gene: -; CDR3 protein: CASSLGQDLYEQYF; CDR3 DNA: TGTGCCAGCAGCTTAGGACAGGATCTCTACGAGCAGTACTTC
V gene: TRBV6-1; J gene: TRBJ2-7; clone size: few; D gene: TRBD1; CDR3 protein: CASSELQGYEQYF; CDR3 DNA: TGTGCCAGCAGTGAATTACAGGGGTACGAGCAGTACTTC
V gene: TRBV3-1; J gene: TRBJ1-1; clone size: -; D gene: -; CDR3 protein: CASSHAGVNTEAFF; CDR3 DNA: TGTGCCAGCAGCCATGCAGGGGTAAACACTGAAGCTTTCTTT
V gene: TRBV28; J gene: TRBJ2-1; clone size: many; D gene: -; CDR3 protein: CASSDSLGGTYNEQFF; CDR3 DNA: TGTGCCAGCAGCGACTCTCTGGGGGGAACCTACAATGAGCAGTTCTTC
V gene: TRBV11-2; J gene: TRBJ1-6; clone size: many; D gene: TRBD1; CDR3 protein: CASSGWDRGLNSPLHF; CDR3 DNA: TGTGCCAGCAGCGGTTGGGACAGGGGGTTGAATTCACCCCTCCACTTT
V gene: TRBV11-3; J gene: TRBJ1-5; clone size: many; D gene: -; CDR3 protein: CASSLRRPGQPQHF; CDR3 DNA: TGTGCCAGCAGCTTAAGGAGGCCCGGTCAGCCCCAGCATTTT
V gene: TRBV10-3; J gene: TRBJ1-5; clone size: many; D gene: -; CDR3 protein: CAISEVSDSNQPQHF; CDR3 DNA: TGTGCCATCAGTGAAGTAAGCGATAGCAATCAGCCCCAGCATTTT
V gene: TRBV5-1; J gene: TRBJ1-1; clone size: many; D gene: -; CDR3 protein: CASSSKTGVTEAFF; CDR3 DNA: TGCGCCAGCAGCTCCAAGACAGGAGTCACTGAAGCTTTCTTT
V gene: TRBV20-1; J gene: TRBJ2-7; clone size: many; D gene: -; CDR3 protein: CSASGSSPYEQYF; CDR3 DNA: TGCAGTGCTAGCGGGTCCAGTCCCTACGAGCAGTACTTC
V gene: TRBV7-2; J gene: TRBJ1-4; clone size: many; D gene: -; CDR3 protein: CASSSRGEKLFF; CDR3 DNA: TGTGCCAGCAGCTCCAGGGGCGAAAAACTGTTTTTT
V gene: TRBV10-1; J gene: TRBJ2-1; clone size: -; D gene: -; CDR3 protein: CASSELPGLMGEQFF; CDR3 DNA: TGCGCCAGCAGTGAGTTACCAGGGCTGATGGGTGAGCAGTTCTTC
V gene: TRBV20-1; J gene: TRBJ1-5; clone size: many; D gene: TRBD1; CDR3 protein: CSARETGGPQPQHF; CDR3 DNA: TGCAGTGCTAGAGAAACAGGGGGCCCCCAGCCCCAGCATTTT
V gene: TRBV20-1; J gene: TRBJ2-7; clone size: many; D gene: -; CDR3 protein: CSARGDYTAYEQYF; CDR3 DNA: TGCAGTGCTAGAGGAGACTACACCGCCTACGAGCAGTACTTC